This T cell receptor beta chain appears in the sequencing data of a study of OX40 agonist ivuxolimab in advanced cancers. This CDR3 is 15 amino acids long. The V gene end was trimmed by 8 bases and the J gene end by 4 bases; junction bases not matched to a gene: 11. Germline CDR1 SGHTA, CDR2 FQGNSA. TCRdb keeps only in-frame clones here, not all; method: immunoSEQ multiplex PCR. Of nearly 110,000 clones in the sample, about nine tenths were seen once. The chain is built from TRBV7-2 and TRBJ2-5; 9 bases map to TRBD1. The receptor was isolated from an adult with an advanced solid tumor such as melanoma, head and neck, liver or kidney cancer. The source material was CD4+ or CD8+ T cells sorted from blood, sampled in a trial of the OX40 agonist ivuxolimab. CDR3 protein: CASLKGQGRGETQYF. CDR3 nucleotide sequence: TGTGCCAGCTTGAAGGGACAGGGTCGTGGAGAGACCCAGTACTTC.